This T cell receptor beta chain came from a study of CD8 T cells in ankylosing spondylitis. The V and J ends lost 4 bases and 5 bases, in that order; junction bases with no gene match: 4. Germline V gene data show CDR1 as SGHTA and CDR2 as FQGNSA. CDR3 length: 13 residues. This clonotype was counted only a few times. TCRdb re-analysed the 5' RACE reads in MiXCR, keeping a single row per CDR3 protein. The sample includes about 190,000 distinct CDR3 sequences, 10% to 15% of them seen just once. The receptor was isolated from a female donor with ankylosing spondylitis or in good health (not recorded which). The material sequenced was blood, either unsorted or a sorted T cell fraction (not recorded which). This sequence joins TRBV7-2 and TRBJ2-7; 8 bases fit TRBD1. The CDR3 DNA sequence: TGTGCCAGCAGCTGGAGACAGGGGAACGAGCAGTACTTC. Protein sequence: CASSWRQGNEQYF.